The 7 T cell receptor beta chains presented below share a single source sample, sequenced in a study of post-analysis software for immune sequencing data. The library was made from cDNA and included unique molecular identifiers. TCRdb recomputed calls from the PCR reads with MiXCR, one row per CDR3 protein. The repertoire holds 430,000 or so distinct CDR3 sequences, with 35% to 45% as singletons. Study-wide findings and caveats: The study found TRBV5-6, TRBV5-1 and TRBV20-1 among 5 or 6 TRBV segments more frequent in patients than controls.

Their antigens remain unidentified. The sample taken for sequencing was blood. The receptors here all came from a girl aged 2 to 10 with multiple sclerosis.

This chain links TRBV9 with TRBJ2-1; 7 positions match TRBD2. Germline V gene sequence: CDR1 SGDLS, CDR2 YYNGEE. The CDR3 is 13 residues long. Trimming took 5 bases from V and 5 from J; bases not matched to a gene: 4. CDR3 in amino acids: CASRRLADNEQFF. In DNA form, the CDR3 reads TGTGCCAGCAGGAGACTAGCCGACAATGAGCAGTTCTTC.

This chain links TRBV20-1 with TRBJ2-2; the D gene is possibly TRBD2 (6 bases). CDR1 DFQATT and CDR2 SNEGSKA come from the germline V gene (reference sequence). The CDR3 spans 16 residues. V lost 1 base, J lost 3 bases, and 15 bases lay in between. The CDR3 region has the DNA TGCAGTGCTAGAGGGGAGGTAGCGTGGGACACCGGGGAGCTGTTTTTT. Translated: CSARGEVAWDTGELFF.

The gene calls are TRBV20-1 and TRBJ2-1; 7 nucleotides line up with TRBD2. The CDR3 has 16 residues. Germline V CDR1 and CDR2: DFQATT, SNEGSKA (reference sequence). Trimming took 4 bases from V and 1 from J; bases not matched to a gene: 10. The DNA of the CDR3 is TGCAGTGCTAAATATCTAGCGGAACCTTCCTACAATGAGCAGTTCTTC. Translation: CSAKYLAEPSYNEQFF.

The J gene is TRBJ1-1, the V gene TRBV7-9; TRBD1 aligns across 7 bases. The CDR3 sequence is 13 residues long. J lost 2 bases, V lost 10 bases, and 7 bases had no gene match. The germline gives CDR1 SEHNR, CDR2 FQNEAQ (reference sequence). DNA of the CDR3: TGTGCCACCGCCGCAGGGGGAAACACTGAAGCTTTCTTT. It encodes CATAAGGNTEAFF.

The CDR3 region is CASSPIGGSYGYTF. In DNA, the CDR3 is TGTGCCAGCAGTCCGATCGGAGGGTCCTATGGCTACACCTTC. V and J are TRBV7-6 and TRBJ1-2, with no clear D. Trimming left V 6 bases short and J 4 bases short, with 15 bases between. Germline V CDR1 and CDR2: SGHVS, FNYEAQ. The CDR3 has 14 residues.

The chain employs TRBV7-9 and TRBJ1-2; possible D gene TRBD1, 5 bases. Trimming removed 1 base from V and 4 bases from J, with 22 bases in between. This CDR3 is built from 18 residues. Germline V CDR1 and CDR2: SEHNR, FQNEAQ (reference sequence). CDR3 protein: CASSLGGREDLRGYGYTF. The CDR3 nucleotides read TGTGCCAGCAGCTTAGGGGGCAGGGAAGATCTCCGGGGCTATGGCTACACCTTC.

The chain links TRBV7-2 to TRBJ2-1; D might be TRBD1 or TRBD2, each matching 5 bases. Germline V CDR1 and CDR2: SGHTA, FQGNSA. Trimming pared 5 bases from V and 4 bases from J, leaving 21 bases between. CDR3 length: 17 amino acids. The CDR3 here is CASSPVTWGTFYNEQFF. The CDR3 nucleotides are TGTGCCAGCAGCCCCGTAACTTGGGGGACCTTTTACAATGAGCAGTTCTTC.